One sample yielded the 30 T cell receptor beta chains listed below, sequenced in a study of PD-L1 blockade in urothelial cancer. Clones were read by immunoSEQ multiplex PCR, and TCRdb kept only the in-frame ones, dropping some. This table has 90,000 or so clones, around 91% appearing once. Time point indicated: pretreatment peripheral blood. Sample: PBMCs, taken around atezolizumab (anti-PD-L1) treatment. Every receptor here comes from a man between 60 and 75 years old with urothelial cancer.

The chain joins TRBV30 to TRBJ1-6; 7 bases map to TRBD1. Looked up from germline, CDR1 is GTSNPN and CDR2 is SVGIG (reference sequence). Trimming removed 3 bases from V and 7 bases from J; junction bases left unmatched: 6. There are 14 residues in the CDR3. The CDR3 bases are TGTGCCTGGAGGGTTGGGACAGACAATTCACCCCTCCACTTT. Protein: CAWRVGTDNSPLHF. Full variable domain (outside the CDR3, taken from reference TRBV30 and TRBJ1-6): SQTIHQWPATLVQPVGSPLSLECTVEGTSNPNLYWYRQAAGRGLQLLFYSVGIGQISSEVPQNLSASRPQDRQFILSSKKLLLSDSGFYLCAWRVGTDNSPLHFGNGTRLTVT.

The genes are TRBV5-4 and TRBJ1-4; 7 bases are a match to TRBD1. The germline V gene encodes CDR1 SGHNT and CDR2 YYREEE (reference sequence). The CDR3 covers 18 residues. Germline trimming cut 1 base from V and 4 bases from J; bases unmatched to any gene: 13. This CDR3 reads CASSLTARETGINEKLFF. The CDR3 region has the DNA TGTGCCAGCAGCTTGACGGCCCGGGAGACAGGGATTAATGAAAAACTGTTTTTT.

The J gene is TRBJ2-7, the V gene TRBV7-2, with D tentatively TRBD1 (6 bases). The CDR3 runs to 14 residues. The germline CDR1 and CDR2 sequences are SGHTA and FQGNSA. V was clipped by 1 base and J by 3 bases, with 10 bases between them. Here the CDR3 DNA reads TGTGCCAGCAGCTTAGGGACAGAGGTCTACGAGCAGTACTTC. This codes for CASSLGTEVYEQYF.

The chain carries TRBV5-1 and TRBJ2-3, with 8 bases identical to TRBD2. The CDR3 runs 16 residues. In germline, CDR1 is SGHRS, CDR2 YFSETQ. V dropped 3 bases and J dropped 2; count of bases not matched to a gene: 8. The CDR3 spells CASSSLAGSFTDTQYF. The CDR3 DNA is TGCGCCAGCAGCTCCTTAGCGGGGTCCTTCACAGATACGCAGTATTTT.

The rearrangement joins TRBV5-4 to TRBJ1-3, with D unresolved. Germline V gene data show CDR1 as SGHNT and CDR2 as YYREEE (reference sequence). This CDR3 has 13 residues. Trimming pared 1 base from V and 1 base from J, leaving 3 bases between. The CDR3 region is CASSLQSGNTIYF. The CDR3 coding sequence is TGTGCCAGCAGCTTGCAGTCTGGAAACACCATATATTTT. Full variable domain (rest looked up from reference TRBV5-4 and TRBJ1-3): ETGVTQSPTHLIKTRGQQVTLRCSSQSGHNTVSWYQQALGQGPQFIFQYYREEENGRGNFPPRFSGLQFPNYSSELNVNALELDDSALYLCASSLQSGNTIYFGEGSWLTVV.

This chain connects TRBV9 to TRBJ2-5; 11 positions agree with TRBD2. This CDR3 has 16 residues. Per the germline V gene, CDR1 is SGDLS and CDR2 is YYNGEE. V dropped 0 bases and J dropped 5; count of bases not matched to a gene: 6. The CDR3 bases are TGTGCCAGCAGCGTAGGAACTAGCGGGAGTAGGGAGACCCAGTACTTC. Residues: CASSVGTSGSRETQYF.

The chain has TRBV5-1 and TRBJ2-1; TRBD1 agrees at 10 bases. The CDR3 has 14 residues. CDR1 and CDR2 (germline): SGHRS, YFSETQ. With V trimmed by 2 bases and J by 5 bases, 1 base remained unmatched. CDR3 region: CASSFGTGDNEQFF. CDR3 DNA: TGCGCCAGCAGCTTTGGGACAGGGGACAATGAGCAGTTCTTC.

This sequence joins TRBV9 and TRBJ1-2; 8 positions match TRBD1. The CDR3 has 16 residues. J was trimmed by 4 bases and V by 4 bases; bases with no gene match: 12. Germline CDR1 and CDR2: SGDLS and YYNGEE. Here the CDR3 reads CASSSSPDRGAYGYTF. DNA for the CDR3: TGTGCCAGCAGCTCATCGCCCGACAGGGGAGCCTATGGCTACACCTTC.

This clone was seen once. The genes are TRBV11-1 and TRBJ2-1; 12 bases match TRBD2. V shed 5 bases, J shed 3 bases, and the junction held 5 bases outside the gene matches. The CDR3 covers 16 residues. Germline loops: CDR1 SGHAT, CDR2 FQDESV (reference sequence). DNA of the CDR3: TGTGCCAGCAGCGCGCCGGGACTAGCGGGCTACAATGAGCAGTTCTTC. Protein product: CASSAPGLAGYNEQFF.

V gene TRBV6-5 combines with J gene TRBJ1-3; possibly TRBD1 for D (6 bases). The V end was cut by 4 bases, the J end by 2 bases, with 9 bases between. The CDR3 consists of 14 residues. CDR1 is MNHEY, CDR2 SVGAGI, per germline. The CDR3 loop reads CASSLPGAGNTIYF. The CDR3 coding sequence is TGTGCCAGCAGTTTACCAGGGGCTGGAAACACCATATATTTT.

The CDR3 here is CASSINRGTDTQYF. The CDR3 DNA reads as TGTGCCAGTAGTATTAACAGGGGCACAGATACGCAGTATTTT. The chain has TRBV19 and TRBJ2-3; D may be TRBD1 (6 bases). Trimming removed 3 bases at V and 1 base at J, with 8 bases between. CDR1 is LNHDA, CDR2 SQIVND, per germline (reference sequence). The CDR3 is 14 residues long.

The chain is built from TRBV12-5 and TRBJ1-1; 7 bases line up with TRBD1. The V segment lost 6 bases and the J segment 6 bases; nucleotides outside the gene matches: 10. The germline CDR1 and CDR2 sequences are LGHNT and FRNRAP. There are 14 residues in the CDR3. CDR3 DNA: TGTGCTAGTGGGGCATATCGGGACAGCCCTGAAGCTTTCTTT. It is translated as CASGAYRDSPEAFF.

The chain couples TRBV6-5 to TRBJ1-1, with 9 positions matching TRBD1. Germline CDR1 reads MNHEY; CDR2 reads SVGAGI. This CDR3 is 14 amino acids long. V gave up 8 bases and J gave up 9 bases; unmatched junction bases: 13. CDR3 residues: CASSSGQGVRKAFF. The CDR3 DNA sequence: TGTGCCAGCTCCTCGGGACAGGGTGTCCGGAAAGCTTTCTTT.

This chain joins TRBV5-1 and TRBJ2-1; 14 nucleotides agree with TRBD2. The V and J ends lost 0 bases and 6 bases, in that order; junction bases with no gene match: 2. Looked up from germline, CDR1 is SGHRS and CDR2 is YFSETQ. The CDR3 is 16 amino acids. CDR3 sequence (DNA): TGCGCCAGCAGCTTGGCCGGGACTAGCGGGGGCAATGAGCAGTTCTTC. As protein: CASSLAGTSGGNEQFF.

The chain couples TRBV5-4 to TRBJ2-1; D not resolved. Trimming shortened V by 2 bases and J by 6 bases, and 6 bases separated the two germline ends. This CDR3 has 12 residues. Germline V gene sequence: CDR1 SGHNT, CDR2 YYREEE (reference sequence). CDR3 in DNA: TGTGCCAGCAGCTTAACCGGCAATGAGCAGTTCTTC. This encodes CASSLTGNEQFF.

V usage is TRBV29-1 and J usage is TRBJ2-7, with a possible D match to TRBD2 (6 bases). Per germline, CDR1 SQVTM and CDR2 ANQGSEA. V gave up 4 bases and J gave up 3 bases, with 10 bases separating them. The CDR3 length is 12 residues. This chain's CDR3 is CSVGWGGYEQYF. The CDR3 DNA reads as TGCAGCGTTGGTTGGGGAGGCTACGAGCAGTACTTC.

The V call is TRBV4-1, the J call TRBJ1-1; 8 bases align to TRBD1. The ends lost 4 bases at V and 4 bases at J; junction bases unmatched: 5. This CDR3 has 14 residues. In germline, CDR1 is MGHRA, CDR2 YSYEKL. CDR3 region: CASSRQGFGTEAFF. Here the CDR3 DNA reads TGCGCCAGCAGCCGACAGGGGTTCGGCACTGAAGCTTTCTTT.

For the CDR3, the DNA is TGCAGAGCGGACAGGGGGAAGGAAGCTTTCTTT. It encodes CRADRGKEAFF. The chain couples TRBV20-1 to TRBJ1-1; 10 nucleotides line up with TRBD1. The CDR3 is 11 residues long. In germline, CDR1 is DFQATT, CDR2 SNEGSKA (reference sequence).

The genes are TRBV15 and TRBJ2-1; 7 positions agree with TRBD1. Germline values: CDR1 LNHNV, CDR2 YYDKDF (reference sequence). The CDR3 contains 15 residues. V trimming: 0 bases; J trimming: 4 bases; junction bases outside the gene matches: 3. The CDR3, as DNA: TGTGCCACCAGCAGAGACAAGACAGGGTACAATGAGCAGTTCTTC. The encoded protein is CATSRDKTGYNEQFF. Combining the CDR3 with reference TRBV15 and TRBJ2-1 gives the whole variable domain DAMVIQNPRYQVTQFGKPVTLSCSQTLNHNVMYWYQQKSSQAPKLLFHYYDKDFNNEADTPDNFQSRRPNTSFCFLDIRSPGLGDTAMYLCATSRDKTGYNEQFFGPGTRLTVL.

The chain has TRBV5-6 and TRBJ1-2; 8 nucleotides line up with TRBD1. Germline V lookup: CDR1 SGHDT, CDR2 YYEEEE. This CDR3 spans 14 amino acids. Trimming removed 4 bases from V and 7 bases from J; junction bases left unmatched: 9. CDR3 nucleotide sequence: TGTGCCAGCAGCCGTCGGACAGGGCTCACTGGCTACACCTTC. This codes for CASSRRTGLTGYTF.

CDR3 sequence (DNA): TGCGCCAGCAGCCAGGGCTCCCGACTAGCGGGAGGGGCCCAGTACTTC. Translated: CASSQGSRLAGGAQYF. The genes are TRBV4-3 and TRBJ2-5, with 14 positions matching TRBD2. The V segment lost 3 bases and the J segment 9 bases; nucleotides outside the gene matches: 9. This CDR3 is built from 16 residues. Per germline, CDR1 LGHNA and CDR2 YSLEER.

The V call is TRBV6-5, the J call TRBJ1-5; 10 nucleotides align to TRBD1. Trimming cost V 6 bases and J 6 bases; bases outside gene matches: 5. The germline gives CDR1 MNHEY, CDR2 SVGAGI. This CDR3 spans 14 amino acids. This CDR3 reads CASRGTGVTQPQHF. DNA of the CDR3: TGTGCCAGCAGGGGGACAGGGGTTACTCAGCCCCAGCATTTT.

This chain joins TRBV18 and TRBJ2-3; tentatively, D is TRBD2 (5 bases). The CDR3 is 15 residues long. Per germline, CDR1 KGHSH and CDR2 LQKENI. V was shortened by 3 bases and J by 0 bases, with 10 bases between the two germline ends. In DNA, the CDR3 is TGTGCCAGCTCACCGGGAGAGATTAGCACAGATACGCAGTATTTT. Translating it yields CASSPGEISTDTQYF.

CDR3 sequence reads: CASSHIAGGEETQYF. CDR3 DNA: TGCGCCAGCAGCCATATAGCGGGAGGGGAAGAGACCCAGTACTTC. The chain uses TRBV4-1 and TRBJ2-5; 11 bases align to TRBD2. J lost 3 bases, V lost 3 bases, and 3 bases had no gene match. Germline CDR1 and CDR2: MGHRA and YSYEKL. The CDR3 runs to 15 residues.

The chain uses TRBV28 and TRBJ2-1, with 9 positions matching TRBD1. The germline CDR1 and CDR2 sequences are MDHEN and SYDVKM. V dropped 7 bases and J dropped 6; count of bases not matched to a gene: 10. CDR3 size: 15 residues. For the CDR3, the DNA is TGTGCCAGCAATCCGGTGGGGACAGGGACCAATGAGCAGTTCTTC. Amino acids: CASNPVGTGTNEQFF.

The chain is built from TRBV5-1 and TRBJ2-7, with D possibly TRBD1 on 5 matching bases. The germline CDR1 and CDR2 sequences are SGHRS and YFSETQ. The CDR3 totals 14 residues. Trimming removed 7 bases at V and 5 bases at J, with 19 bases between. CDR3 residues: CASSSRALQDEQYF. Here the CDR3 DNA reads TGCGCCAGCTCCTCACGGGCCTTACAGGACGAGCAGTACTTC.

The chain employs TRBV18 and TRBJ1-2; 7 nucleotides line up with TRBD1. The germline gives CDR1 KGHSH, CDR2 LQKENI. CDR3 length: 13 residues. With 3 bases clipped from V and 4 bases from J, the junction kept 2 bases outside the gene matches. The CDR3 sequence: CASSPDRAYGYTF. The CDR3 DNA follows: TGTGCCAGCTCACCCGACAGGGCCTATGGCTACACCTTC.

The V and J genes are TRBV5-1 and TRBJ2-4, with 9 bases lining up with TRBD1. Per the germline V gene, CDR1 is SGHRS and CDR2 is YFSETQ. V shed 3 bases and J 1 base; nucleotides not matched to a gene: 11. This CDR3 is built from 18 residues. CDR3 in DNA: TGCGCCAGCAGCTCGTTCCTTACAGGGGGCATCGCCAAAAACATTCAGTACTTC. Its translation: CASSSFLTGGIAKNIQYF. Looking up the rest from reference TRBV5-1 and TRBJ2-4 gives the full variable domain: KAGVTQTPRYLIKTRGQQVTLSCSPISGHRSVSWYQQTPGQGLQFLFEYFSETQRNKGNFPGRFSGRQFSNSRSEMNVSTLELGDSALYLCASSSFLTGGIAKNIQYFGAGTRLSVL.

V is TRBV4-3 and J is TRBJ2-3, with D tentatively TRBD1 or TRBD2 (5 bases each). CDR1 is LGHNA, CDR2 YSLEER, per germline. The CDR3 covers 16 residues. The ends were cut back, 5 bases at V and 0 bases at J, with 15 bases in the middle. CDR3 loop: CASSEGASRSTDTQYF. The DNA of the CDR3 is TGCGCCAGCAGCGAAGGGGCTAGCCGTAGCACAGATACGCAGTATTTT.

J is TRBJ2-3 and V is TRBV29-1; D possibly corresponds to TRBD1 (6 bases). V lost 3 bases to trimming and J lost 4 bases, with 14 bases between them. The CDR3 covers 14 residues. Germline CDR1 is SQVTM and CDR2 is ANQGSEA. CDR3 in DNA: TGCAGCGTTGATTCGACAGGACGGGCAGATACGCAGTATTTT. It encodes CSVDSTGRADTQYF.